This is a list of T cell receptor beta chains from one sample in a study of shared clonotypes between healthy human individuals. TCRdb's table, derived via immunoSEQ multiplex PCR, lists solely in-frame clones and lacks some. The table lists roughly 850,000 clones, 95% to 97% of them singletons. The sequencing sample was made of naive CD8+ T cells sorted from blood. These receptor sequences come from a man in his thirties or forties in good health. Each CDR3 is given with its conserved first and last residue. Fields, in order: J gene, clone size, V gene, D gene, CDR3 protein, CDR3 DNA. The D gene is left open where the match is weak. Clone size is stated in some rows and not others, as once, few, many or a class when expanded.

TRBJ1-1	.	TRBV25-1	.	CASSDPSKGDPSEAFF	TGTGCCAGCAGTGATCCTTCGAAAGGGGATCCTTCTGAAGCTTTCTTT
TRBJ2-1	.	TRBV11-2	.	CASGVGNEQFF	TGTGCCAGCGGAGTAGGCAATGAGCAGTTCTTC
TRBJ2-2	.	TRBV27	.	CASSHYTAGELFF	TGTGCCAGCAGTCACTATACAGCCGGGGAGCTGTTTTTT
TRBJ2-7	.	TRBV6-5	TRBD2	CASSRLAGGHYEQYF	TGTGCCAGCAGTCGACTAGCGGGAGGGCACTACGAGCAGTACTTC
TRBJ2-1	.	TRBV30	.	CAWTTERYNEQFF	TGTGCCTGGACCACCGAGAGGTACAATGAGCAGTTCTTC
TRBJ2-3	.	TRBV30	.	CAWSWRGTDTQYF	TGTGCCTGGAGTTGGCGGGGCACAGATACGCAGTATTTT
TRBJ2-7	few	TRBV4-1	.	CASSQEPGGIVAYEQYF	TGCGCCAGCAGCCAAGAGCCTGGCGGGATAGTGGCCTACGAGCAGTACTTC
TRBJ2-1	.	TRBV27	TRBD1	CASSLSRTGGYNEQFF	TGTGCCAGCAGTTTATCTCGGACAGGGGGCTACAATGAGCAGTTCTTC
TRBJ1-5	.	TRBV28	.	CASWPGRTQYSNQPQHF	TGTGCCAGCTGGCCCGGGCGAACCCAATATAGCAATCAGCCCCAGCATTTT
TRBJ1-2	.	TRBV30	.	CAWAPEGELYGYTF	TGTGCCTGGGCACCTGAGGGAGAACTATATGGCTACACCTTC
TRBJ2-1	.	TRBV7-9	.	CASSLVSYVEQFF	TGTGCCAGCAGCTTAGTCTCTTATGTCGAGCAGTTCTTC
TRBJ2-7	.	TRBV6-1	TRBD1	CASSVPGQGVSYEQYF	TGTGCCAGCAGTGTTCCCGGACAGGGGGTTTCCTACGAGCAGTACTTC
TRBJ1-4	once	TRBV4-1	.	CASSHPLRGPNEKLFF	TGCGCCAGCAGCCACCCCTTGAGAGGGCCGAATGAAAAACTGTTTTTT